These 21 T cell receptor beta chains were sequenced from one sample in a study of blood T cells in healthy people across ages. A J-beta primer mix and a sample-barcoded 5' primer were used in a second PCR of roughly 7 to 12 cycles. TCRdb reprocessed the 5' RACE reads with MiXCR, giving one entry per CDR3 protein. In the table there are some 930,000 distinct CDR3 sequences, roughly 28% of which are singletons. The sample also formed part of further work on T cells of mothers and their children.

The sample was blood. The source of these receptors is a woman between 35 and 50 years old in good health.

The genes are TRBV9 and TRBJ2-5, with TRBD1 identical over 9 bases. Germline V gives CDR1 SGDLS, CDR2 YYNGEE. J gave up 5 bases and V 4 bases, and 12 bases lay outside the gene matches. This CDR3 region has 16 residues. The CDR3 sequence is CASSTGQGGTGETQYF. CDR3 nucleotides: TGTGCCAGCAGCACGGGACAGGGAGGGACTGGGGAGACCCAGTACTTC. Based on the CDR3 plus reference TRBV9 and TRBJ2-5, the full variable domain is DSGVTQTPKHLITATGQRVTLRCSPRSGDLSVYWYQQSLDQGLQFLIQYYNGEERAKGNILERFSAQQFPDLHSELNLSSLELGDSALYFCASSTGQGGTGETQYFGPGTRLLVL.

The genes are TRBV19 and TRBJ1-1, with 8 positions matching TRBD1. The junction had 5 bases not matched to a gene; V was cut back by 5 bases and J by 0 bases. In germline, CDR1 is LNHDA, CDR2 SQIVND (reference sequence). CDR3 length: 15 residues. CDR3 DNA: TGTGCCAGTAGTGCGACAGGGGTCATGAACACTGAAGCTTTCTTT. This gives the protein CASSATGVMNTEAFF.

This clonotype was recorded at least ten times. The chain couples TRBV10-3 to TRBJ2-1; D is perhaps TRBD2 (6 bases). Trimming left V 10 bases short and J 0 bases short, with 19 bases between. Germline V gene sequence: CDR1 ENHRY, CDR2 SYGVKD. This CDR3 contains 16 residues. The CDR3 nucleotides read TGTGCCAGCGGGGTGGGCACCTCTAGCTCCTACAATGAGCAGTTCTTC. It translates to CASGVGTSSSYNEQFF.

This clonotype occurred a few times. The rearrangement links TRBV28 to TRBJ2-7, with D possibly being TRBD1 (6 bases). The CDR3 loop spans 15 amino acids. V was cut by 1 base and J by 6 bases, with 16 bases left in between. The V gene's germline CDR1 is MDHEN and CDR2 SYDVKM. The CDR3 is CASSLSRTVRREQYF. The CDR3 DNA is TGTGCCAGCAGTTTATCCAGGACAGTTCGTCGCGAGCAGTACTTC.

This clonotype was seen a handful of times. This chain uses TRBV28 with TRBJ2-5, with TRBD2 matching 13 bases. Trimming took 6 bases from V and 5 from J; bases not matched to a gene: 3. Germline CDR1 and CDR2: MDHEN and SYDVKM. CDR3 size: 14 residues. CDR3 sequence (DNA): TGTGCCAGCAGGAAGACTAGCGGGGGGGAGACCCAGTACTTC. Its protein product is CASRKTSGGETQYF.

With respect to this clonotype: A much larger clone differs from this one at a single base, so this may be a read error. The chain couples TRBV6-6 to TRBJ2-1; D gene unclear. From germline, CDR1 is MNHNY and CDR2 SVGAGI (reference sequence). The CDR3 totals 12 residues. V was pared by 0 bases and J by 10 bases, with 7 bases between. CDR3 DNA sequence: TGTGCCAGCAGTTACTCGGTTTACGAGCAGTTCTTC. Its protein is CASSYSVYEQFF.

The rearrangement links TRBV10-3 to TRBJ1-5, with TRBD1 identical over 8 bases. V lost 4 bases, J lost 1 base, and 0 bases stayed unmatched. The CDR3 sequence is 14 residues long. Germline loops: CDR1 ENHRY, CDR2 SYGVKD. This CDR3 reads CAISGDRSNQPQHF. In nucleotides, the CDR3 is TGTGCCATCAGTGGGGACAGGAGCAATCAGCCCCAGCATTTT.

This clonotype was observed at least ten times. The chain combines TRBV7-2 with TRBJ1-6; no definite D call. V gave up 2 bases and J gave up 9 bases, with 5 bases separating them. Looked up from germline, CDR1 is SGHTA and CDR2 is FQGNSA. The CDR3 totals 12 residues. The CDR3 region is CASSLLGSPLHF. The CDR3, as DNA: TGTGCCAGCAGCTTATTGGGTTCACCCCTCCACTTT.

This clonotype was counted only a few times. V and J are TRBV6-2 or TRBV6-3 and TRBJ2-7; 7 nucleotides align to TRBD1. Trimming at V came to 5 bases and at J to 2 bases, leaving 9 bases not matched to a gene. Germline loops: CDR1 MNHEY, CDR2 SVGEGT. The CDR3 totals 15 residues. The CDR3 loop is CASSPGTDNTYEQYF. CDR3 DNA sequence: TGTGCCAGCAGTCCCGGGACAGATAATACCTACGAGCAGTACTTC.

This sequence joins TRBV4-2 and TRBJ1-1; D not resolved. The V gene lost 4 bases and the J gene lost 2 bases, with 11 bases spanning the gap. The CDR3 loop spans 14 amino acids. Germline V gene lookup returns CDR1 LGHNA and CDR2 YNFKEQ. CDR3 sequence (DNA): TGTGCCAGCAGCCGTGGGTCCCAAAACACTGAAGCTTTCTTT. This encodes CASSRGSQNTEAFF.

This clonotype came up a few times. The chain has TRBV2 and TRBJ1-6; D ambiguous. Trimming took 7 bases from V and 0 from J, leaving 10 bases between them. Looked up from germline, CDR1 is SNHLY and CDR2 is FYNNEI. CDR3 length: 15 residues. The CDR3 is CASKAESSYNSPLHF. The CDR3 DNA follows: TGTGCCAGCAAGGCAGAAAGCTCCTATAATTCACCCCTCCACTTT.

This clonotype occurred a few times. The CDR3 reads CASSLRFSGNQPQHF. CDR3 DNA sequence: TGTGCCAGCAGCTTAAGGTTTTCGGGCAATCAGCCCCAGCATTTT. The genes are TRBV5-6 and TRBJ1-5; D gene uncertain. Trimming took 2 bases from V and 2 from J, leaving 11 bases between them. This CDR3 has 15 residues. The germline CDR1 and CDR2 sequences are SGHDT and YYEEEE. Combining the CDR3 with reference TRBV5-6 and TRBJ1-5 gives the whole variable domain DAGVTQSPTHLIKTRGQQVTLRCSPKSGHDTVSWYQQALGQGPQFIFQYYEEEERQRGNFPDRFSGHQFPNYSSELNVNALLLGDSALYLCASSLRFSGNQPQHFGDGTRLSIL.

In its sample, this clonotype was seen many times. The chain couples TRBV7-6 to TRBJ1-2; 9 bases map to TRBD1. CDR1 is SGHVS, CDR2 FNYEAQ, per germline. CDR3 length equals 14 residues. Trimming at V came to 1 base and at J to 3 bases, leaving 0 bases not matched to a gene. CDR3 nucleotides: TGTGCCAGCAGCTTAGGGACAGGGGACTATGGCTACACCTTC. This codes for CASSLGTGDYGYTF.

This clonotype was counted only a few times. CDR3 coding DNA: TGCGCCAGCAGCGGGGAGACAGGGGTCCCCTGCGAGCAGTACTTC. Protein sequence: CASSGETGVPCEQYF. The V gene is TRBV5-1, the J gene TRBJ2-7, with 8 bases matching TRBD1. Germline loops: CDR1 SGHRS, CDR2 YFSETQ. This CDR3 comprises 15 residues. After removal of 4 bases from V and 6 bases from J, the junction contained 12 bases not matched to a gene.

A note on this clonotype: A much more abundant neighbour one base away suggests this may be a read error. The chain couples TRBV7-2 to TRBJ2-1, with D possibly matching TRBD2 (5 bases). This CDR3 contains 12 residues. V was shortened by 4 bases and J by 9 bases, with 10 bases between the two germline ends. Germline lookup yields CDR1 SGHTA and CDR2 FQGNSA. In DNA, the CDR3 is TGTGCCAGCAGCTCTCGAGGACTTGAGCAGTTCTTC. Amino acids: CASSSRGLEQFF.

V gene TRBV7-9 combines with J gene TRBJ1-1, with D possibly matching TRBD1 (5 bases). The V gene's germline CDR1 is SEHNR and CDR2 FQNEAQ (reference sequence). Trimming left V 4 bases short and J 5 bases short, with 14 bases between. This CDR3 spans 14 amino acids. The CDR3 DNA reads as TGTGCCAGCAGCTCTCGGGGAGGGGATACTGAAGCTTTCTTT. It codes for CASSSRGGDTEAFF.

The genes are TRBV5-1 and TRBJ2-4, with 10 bases lining up with TRBD1. The assigned J gene may be wrong: the sequence end matches TRBJ2-7 better. Germline values: CDR1 SGHRS, CDR2 YFSETQ. This CDR3 has 16 amino acids. The CDR3 loop reads CASSPIPGQGQYEQYF. DNA of the CDR3: TGCGCCAGCAGCCCAATACCGGGACAGGGGCAATACGAGCAGTACTTC.

In its sample, this clonotype was seen many times. This chain uses TRBV5-1 with TRBJ2-5; TRBD2 agrees at 8 bases. The CDR3 loop spans 14 amino acids. Germline lookup yields CDR1 SGHRS and CDR2 YFSETQ. Trimming cost V 7 bases and J 5 bases; bases outside gene matches: 10. CDR3 DNA: TGCGCCAGCGCCCCTGGGAGCGGGGGTGAGACCCAGTACTTC. It yields the protein CASAPGSGGETQYF.

This clonotype was found many times. The genes are TRBV7-6 and TRBJ2-7; D may be TRBD1 or TRBD2 (5 bases each). V lost 7 bases and J 4 bases, leaving 14 bases between the germline ends. Germline V gene sequence: CDR1 SGHVS, CDR2 FNYEAQ. The CDR3 consists of 13 residues. CDR3 DNA: TGTGCCAGCATGGTCGACAGAGGGTACGAGCAGTACTTC. Translating it yields CASMVDRGYEQYF.

A word on this clonotype: One end of the junction fails to match germline, which may point to a read error. J is TRBJ2-7 and V is TRBV12-3 or TRBV12-4; 8 bases align to TRBD2. The CDR3 has 15 residues. CDR3 sequence: CVSSFAGGANYEQYF. The CDR3, as DNA: TGTGTCAGCAGTTTTGCGGGGGGCGCAAACTACGAGCAGTACTTC.

Concerning this clonotype itself: The junction shows a germline mismatch at one end, possibly a read error. This chain joins TRBV10-3 and TRBJ2-5; tentative D call: TRBD2 (5 bases). CDR1 and CDR2 from the germline V gene are ENHRY and SYGVKD. CDR3 length equals 15 residues. CDR3 sequence reads: CAIGEGRWDKETQYF. CDR3 DNA sequence: TGTGCCATCGGTGAGGGCAGATGGGATAAAGAGACCCAGTACTTC.